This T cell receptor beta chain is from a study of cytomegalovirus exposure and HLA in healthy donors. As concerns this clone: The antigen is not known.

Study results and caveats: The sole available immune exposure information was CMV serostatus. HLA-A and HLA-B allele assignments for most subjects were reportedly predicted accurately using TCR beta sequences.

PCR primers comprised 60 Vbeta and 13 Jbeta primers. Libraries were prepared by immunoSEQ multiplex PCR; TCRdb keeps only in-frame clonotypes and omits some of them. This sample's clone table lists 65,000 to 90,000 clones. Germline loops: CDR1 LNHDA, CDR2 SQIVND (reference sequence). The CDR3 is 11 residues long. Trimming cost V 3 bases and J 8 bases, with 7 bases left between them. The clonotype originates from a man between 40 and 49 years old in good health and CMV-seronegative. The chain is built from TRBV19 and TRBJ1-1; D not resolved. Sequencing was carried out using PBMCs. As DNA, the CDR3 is TGTGCCAGTAGTATTTTTCGGGAAGCTTTCTTT. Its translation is CASSIFREAFF.